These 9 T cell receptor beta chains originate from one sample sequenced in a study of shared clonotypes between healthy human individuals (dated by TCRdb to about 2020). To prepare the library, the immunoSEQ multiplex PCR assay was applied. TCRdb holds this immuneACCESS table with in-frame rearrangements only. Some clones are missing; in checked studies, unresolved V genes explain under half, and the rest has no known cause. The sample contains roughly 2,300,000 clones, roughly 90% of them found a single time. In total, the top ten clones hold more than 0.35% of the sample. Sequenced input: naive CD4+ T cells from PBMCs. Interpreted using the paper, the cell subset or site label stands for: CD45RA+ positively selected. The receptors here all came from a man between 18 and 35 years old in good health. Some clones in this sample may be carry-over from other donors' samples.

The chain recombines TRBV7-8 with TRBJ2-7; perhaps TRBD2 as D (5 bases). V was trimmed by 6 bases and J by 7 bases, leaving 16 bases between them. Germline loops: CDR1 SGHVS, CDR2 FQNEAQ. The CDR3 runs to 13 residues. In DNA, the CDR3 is TGTGCCAGCAGACACCCGATCCGGGAAGAGCAGTACTTC. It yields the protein CASRHPIREEQYF.

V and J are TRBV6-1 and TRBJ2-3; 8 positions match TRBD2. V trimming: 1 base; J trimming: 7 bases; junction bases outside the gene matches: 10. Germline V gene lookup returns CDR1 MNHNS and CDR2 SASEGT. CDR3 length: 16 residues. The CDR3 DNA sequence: TGTGCCAGCAGTGAAGTTAGGGCTAGCGGGTCGTATACGCAGTATTTT. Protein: CASSEVRASGSYTQYF.

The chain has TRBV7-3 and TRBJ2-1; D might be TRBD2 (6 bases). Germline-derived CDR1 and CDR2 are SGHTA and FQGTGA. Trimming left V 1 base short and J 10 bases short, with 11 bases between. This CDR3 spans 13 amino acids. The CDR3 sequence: CASSLNSRGEQFF. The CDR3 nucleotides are TGTGCCAGCAGCTTAAATTCTCGGGGGGAGCAGTTCTTC.

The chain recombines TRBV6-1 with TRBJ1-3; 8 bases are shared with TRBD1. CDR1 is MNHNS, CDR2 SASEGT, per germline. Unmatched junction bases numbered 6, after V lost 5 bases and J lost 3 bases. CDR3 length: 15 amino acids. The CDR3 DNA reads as TGTGCCAGCAGTTCGGAAGACAGGGGTGGAAACACCATATATTTT. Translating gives CASSSEDRGGNTIYF.

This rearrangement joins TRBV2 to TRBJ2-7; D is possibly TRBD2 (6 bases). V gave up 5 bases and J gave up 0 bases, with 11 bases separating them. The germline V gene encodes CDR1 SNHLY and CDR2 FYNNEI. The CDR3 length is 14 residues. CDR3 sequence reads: CASSPRTNSYEQYF. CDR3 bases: TGTGCCAGCAGTCCCCGGACTAACTCCTACGAGCAGTACTTC.

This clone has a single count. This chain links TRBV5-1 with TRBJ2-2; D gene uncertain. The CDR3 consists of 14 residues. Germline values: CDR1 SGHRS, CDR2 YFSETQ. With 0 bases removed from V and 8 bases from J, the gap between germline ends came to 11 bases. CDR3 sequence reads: CASSLAPPTGELFF. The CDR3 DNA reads TGCGCCAGCAGCTTGGCTCCTCCTACAGGGGAGCTGTTTTTT. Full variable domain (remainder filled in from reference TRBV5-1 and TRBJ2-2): KAGVTQTPRYLIKTRGQQVTLSCSPISGHRSVSWYQQTPGQGLQFLFEYFSETQRNKGNFPGRFSGRQFSNSRSEMNVSTLELGDSALYLCASSLAPPTGELFFGEGSRLTVL.

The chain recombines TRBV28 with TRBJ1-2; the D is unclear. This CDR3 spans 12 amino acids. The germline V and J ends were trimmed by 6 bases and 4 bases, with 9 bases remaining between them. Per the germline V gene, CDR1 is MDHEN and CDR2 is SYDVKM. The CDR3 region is CASRAAPYGYTF. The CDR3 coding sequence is TGTGCCAGCAGGGCAGCACCCTATGGCTACACCTTC.

The DNA of the CDR3 is TGTGCCAGCAGCCGCTGGGTAGGGGGGCTCGGCTACGAGCAGTACTTC. This gives the protein CASSRWVGGLGYEQYF. The chain recombines TRBV7-9 with TRBJ2-7; the D call may be TRBD1 or TRBD2 (6 bases each). Per the germline V gene, CDR1 is SEHNR and CDR2 is FQNEAQ (reference sequence). V dropped 5 bases and J dropped 3 bases, with 20 bases sitting between them. There are 16 residues in the CDR3.

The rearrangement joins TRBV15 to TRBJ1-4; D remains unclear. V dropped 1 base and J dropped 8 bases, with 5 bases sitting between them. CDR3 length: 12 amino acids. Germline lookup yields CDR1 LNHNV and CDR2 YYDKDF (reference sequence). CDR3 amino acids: CATSRAHEKLFF. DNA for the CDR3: TGTGCCACCAGCAGAGCCCACGAAAAACTGTTTTTT.